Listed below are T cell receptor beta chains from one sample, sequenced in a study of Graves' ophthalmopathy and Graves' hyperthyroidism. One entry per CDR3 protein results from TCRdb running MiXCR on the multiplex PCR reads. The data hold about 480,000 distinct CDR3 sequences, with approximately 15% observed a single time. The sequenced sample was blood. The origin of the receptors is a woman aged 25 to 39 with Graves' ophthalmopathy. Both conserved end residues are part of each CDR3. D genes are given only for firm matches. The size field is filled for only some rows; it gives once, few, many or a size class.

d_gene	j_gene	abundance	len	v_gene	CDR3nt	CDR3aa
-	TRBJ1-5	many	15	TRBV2	TGTGCCAGCAGTTCCTCGGGACCGAACAATCAGCCCCAGCATTTT	CASSSSGPNNQPQHF
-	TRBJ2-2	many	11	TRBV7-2	TGTGCCGCGAGGGCGGTCGGGGAGCTGTTTTTT	CAARAVGELFF
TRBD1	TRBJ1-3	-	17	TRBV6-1	TGTGCCAGCAGTCGAACGGGACAGGGAAGCTCTGGAAACACCGTATATTTT	CASSRTGQGSSGNTVYF
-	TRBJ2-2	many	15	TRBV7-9	TGTGCCAGCAGCTTATCGCGCCTTGGTACCGGGGAGCTGTTTTTT	CASSLSRLGTGELFF
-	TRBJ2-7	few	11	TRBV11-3	TGTGCCAGCAGCCCGGACCACGAGCAGTACTTC	CASSPDHEQYF
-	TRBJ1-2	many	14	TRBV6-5	TGTGCCAGCAGTTACTCGATTGGTAGGGATGGCTACACCTTC	CASSYSIGRDGYTF
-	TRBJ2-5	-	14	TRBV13	TGTGCCAGCAGCCTCGCCTTAACGGGGGAGACCCAGTACTTC	CASSLALTGETQYF
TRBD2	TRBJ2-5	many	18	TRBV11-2	TGTGCCAGCAGCTTAAGGGACCTGGGGCGGGAGACCGCGGAGACCCAGTACTTC	CASSLRDLGRETAETQYF
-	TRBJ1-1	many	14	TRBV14	TGTGCCAGCAGCCATCATGGGGGGGGGACTGAAGCTTTCTTT	CASSHHGGGTEAFF
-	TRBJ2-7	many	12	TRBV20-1	TGCAGTGCTAGAGATAAAAGGACCGAGCAGTACTTC	CSARDKRTEQYF
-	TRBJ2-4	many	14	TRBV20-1	TGCAGTGCTCTTAACGACGGAGCCAAAAACATTCAGTACTTC	CSALNDGAKNIQYF
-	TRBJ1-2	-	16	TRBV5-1	TGCGCCAGCAGCGACCTACAGGGCCACCTTCTCTCTGGCTACACCTTC	CASSDLQGHLLSGYTF
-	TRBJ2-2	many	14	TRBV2	TGTGCCAGCAGGACGGGCCTGAACACCGGGGAGCTGTTTTTT	CASRTGLNTGELFF
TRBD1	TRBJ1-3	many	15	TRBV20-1	TGCAGTGCCGACGACAGGGTGAACTCTGGAAACACCATATATTTT	CSADDRVNSGNTIYF
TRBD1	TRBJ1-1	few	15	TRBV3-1	TGTGCCAGCAGCCAGCACAGGGGGGGGAACACTGAAGCTTTCTTT	CASSQHRGGNTEAFF
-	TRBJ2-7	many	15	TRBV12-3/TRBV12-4	TGTGCCAGCAGTTTAATGGCCCCTCCTGACTACGAGCAGTACTTC	CASSLMAPPDYEQYF
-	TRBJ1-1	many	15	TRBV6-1	TGTGCCAGCAGTGAAAGGGTGTGGGCCGACCCTGAAGCTTTCTTT	CASSERVWADPEAFF
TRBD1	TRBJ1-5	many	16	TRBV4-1	TGCGCCAGCAGCCGAAGGGACAGCGCTCTCAATCAGCCCCAGCATTTT	CASSRRDSALNQPQHF
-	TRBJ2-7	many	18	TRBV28	TGTGCCAGCAGTTTATCCCCCCCCCGCCAGGGCTCGGTATACGAGCAGTACTTC	CASSLSPPRQGSVYEQYF
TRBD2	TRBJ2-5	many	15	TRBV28	TGTGCCAGCAGTACCCATAGCGGGAGTTACGAGACCCAGTACTTC	CASSTHSGSYETQYF
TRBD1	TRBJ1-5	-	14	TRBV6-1	TGTGCCAGCAGTCCCCGGGACAGGGTGCGGCCCCAGCATTTT	CASSPRDRVRPQHF
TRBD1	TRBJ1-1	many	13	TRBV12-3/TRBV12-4	TGTGCCAGCAGCCCAGGGGGGACAAAGAGAGCTTTCTTT	CASSPGGTKRAFF
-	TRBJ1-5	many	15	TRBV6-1	TGTGCCAGCAGTGAAACCTCATATAGCAATCAGCCCCAGCATTTT	CASSETSYSNQPQHF
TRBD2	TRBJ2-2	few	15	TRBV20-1	TGCAGTGCTAGCTGGTCTAGCGGGCGGATCGGGGAGCTGTTTTTT	CSASWSSGRIGELFF
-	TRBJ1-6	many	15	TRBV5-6	TGTGCCAGCAGCTTGGCCGGGGGGGGCGGTTCACCCCTCCACTTT	CASSLAGGGGSPLHF
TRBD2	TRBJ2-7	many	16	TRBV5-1	TGCGCCAGCAGCTTACTAGCGGTCCAGGAGATAGAGGAGCAGTACTTC	CASSLLAVQEIEEQYF
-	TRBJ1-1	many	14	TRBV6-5	TGTGCCAGCAGTTATATCAACCCCGGAACTGAAGCTTTCTTT	CASSYINPGTEAFF
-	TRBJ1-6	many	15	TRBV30	TGTGCCTGGAGTGTGATAGGGGCGGATAATTCACCCCTCCACTTT	CAWSVIGADNSPLHF
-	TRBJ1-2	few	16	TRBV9	TGTGCCAGCAGCTTACAAACGGGAACATCTAACTATGGCTACACCTTC	CASSLQTGTSNYGYTF
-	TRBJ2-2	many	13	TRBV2	TGTGCCAGCAAGGTCCATCCAAGCGGGGAGCTGTTTTTT	CASKVHPSGELFF
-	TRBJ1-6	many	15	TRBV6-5	TGTGCCAGCAGTTGGAAGGGGGTTAATAATTCACCCCTCCACTTT	CASSWKGVNNSPLHF
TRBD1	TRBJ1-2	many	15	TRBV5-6	TGTGCCAGCAGCCTTGCTGAACAGGGGAACTATGGCTACACCTTC	CASSLAEQGNYGYTF
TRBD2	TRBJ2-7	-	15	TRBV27	TGTGCCAGCCGGACGTCCGGGACTAGCTCCTACGAGCAGTACTTC	CASRTSGTSSYEQYF
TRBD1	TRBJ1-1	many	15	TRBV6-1	TGTGCCAGCAGTGAAGCGCTGGGACAGGGGGCTGAAGCTTTCTTT	CASSEALGQGAEAFF
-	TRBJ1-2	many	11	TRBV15	TGTGCCACCAGAGGGGGGCTTGGCTACACCTTC	CATRGGLGYTF
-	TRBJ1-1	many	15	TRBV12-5	TGTGCTAGTGGTCTGGTGGGGACAATAAGCACTGAAGCTTTCTTT	CASGLVGTISTEAFF
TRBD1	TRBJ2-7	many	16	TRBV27	TGTGCCAGCAGTCCGATTCCGGGACAGGCACCCTACGAGCAGTACTTC	CASSPIPGQAPYEQYF
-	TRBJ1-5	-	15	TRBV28	TGTGCCAGCAGCTCAGGGGTGAATAGCTATCAGCCTCAGCATTTT	CASSSGVNSYQPQHF
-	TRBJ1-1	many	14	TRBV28	TGTGCCAGCAGTCCCCCGGGCTTCGGGGATGAAGCTTTCTTT	CASSPPGFGDEAFF
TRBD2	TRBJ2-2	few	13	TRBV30	TGTGCCTGGAGTTCGGGACTAGCTGGGGAGCTGTTTTTT	CAWSSGLAGELFF
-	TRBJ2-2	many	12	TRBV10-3	TGTGCCATCAGTGAGTCCGGCGGGGAGCTGTTTTTT	CAISESGGELFF
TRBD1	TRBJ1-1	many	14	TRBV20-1	TGCAGTGCTAGGACCGGACAGGGGAGGACTGAAGCTTTCTTT	CSARTGQGRTEAFF
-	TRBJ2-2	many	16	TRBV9	TGTGCCAGCAGCGTAGCGCGGCAGCTCAACACCGGGGAGCTGTTTTTT	CASSVARQLNTGELFF
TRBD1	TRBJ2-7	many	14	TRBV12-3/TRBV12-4	TGTGCCAGCAGTATCCGGGACAGGTCCTACGAGCAGTACTTC	CASSIRDRSYEQYF
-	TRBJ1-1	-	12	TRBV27	TGTGCCAGCAGTTTCTCCGGACGGAAAGCTTTCTTT	CASSFSGRKAFF